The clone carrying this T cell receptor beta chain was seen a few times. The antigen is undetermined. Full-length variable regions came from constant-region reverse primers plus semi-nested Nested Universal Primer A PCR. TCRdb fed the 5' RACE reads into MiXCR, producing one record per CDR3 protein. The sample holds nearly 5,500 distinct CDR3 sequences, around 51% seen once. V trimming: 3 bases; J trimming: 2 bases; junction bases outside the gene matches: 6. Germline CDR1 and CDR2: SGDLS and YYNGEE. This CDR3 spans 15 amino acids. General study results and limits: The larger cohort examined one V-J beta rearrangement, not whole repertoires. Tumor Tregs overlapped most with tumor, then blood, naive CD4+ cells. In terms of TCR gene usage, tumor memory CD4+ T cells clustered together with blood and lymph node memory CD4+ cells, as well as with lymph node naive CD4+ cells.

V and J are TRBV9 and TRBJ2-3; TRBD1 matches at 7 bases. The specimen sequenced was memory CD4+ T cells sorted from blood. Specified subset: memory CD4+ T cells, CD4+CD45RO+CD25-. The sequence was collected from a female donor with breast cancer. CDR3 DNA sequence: TGTGCCAGCAGCGAGAAGACAGGGCTCACAGATACGCAGTATTTT. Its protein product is CASSEKTGLTDTQYF.